This TCR beta chain was retrieved from a study of shared clonotypes between healthy human individuals. Overall study results and limits: A handful of donors showed sharing of 4.5% to 5% of naive CD4 clonotypes.

Data came from immunoSEQ multiplex PCR; TCRdb stores just in-frame clones and leaves some out. The table includes millions of clones, 85% to 95% detected once. Germline V gene lookup returns CDR1 SQVTM and CDR2 ANQGSEA. V gave up 5 bases and J gave up 3 bases; unmatched junction bases: 12. This CDR3 is 16 amino acids long. All donors qualified as healthy HIV-negative adults and had experienced no recent acute infections or vaccinations. On this clone: Its target is not known.

The sample was naive CD4+ T cells sorted from blood. Subset indicated: CD45RA+ positively selected. The clonotype comes from a man between 18 and 35 years old in good health. The rearrangement uses TRBV29-1 and TRBJ2-1; 8 nucleotides match TRBD2. CDR3 amino acids: CSVPLLSGDHYNEQFF. The CDR3 DNA follows: TGCAGCGTTCCTCTTCTTAGCGGGGATCACTACAATGAGCAGTTCTTC.